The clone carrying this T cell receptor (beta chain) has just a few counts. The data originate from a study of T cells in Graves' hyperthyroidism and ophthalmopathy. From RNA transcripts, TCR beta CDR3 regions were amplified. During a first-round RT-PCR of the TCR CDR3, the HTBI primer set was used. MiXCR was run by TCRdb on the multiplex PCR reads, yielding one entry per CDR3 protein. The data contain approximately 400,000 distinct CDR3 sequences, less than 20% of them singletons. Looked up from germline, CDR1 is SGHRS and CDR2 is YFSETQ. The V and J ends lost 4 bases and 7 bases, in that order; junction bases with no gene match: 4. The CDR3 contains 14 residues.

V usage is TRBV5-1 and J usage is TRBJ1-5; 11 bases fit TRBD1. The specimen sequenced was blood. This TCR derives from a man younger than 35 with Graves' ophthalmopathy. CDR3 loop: CASSLGTGGQPQHF. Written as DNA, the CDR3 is TGCGCCAGCAGCCTCGGGACAGGGGGACAGCCCCAGCATTTT.